This entry concerns a single T cell receptor beta chain. Its specificity is not known. Some clones are missing from TCRdb's copy, which holds only in-frame ones; the method was immunoSEQ multiplex PCR. The sample yields approximately 27,000 clones, roughly nine tenths seen once. The source of the sample is a study of T cell responses to AZD1222 COVID-19 vaccine. As for the study in general: Whether given at about 4 or about 12 weeks, second doses were pooled. Study-wide results and limits: Samples come after the peak T cell response, not at day 14. At baseline, just six AZD1222 recipients tested seropositive. Donors in the cohort were predominantly white British and more often female, and clonal diversity was possibly underestimated.

The CDR3 contains 13 residues. CDR1 and CDR2 (germline): LGHDT, YNNKEL (reference sequence). Deletions cut 4 bases from V and 1 base from J, with 7 bases between. This TCR derives from an adult in good health. The specimen comprised peripheral blood, sampled on day 0 of AZD1222 vaccination. This rearrangement joins TRBV3-1 (or the pseudogene TRBV3-2) to TRBJ1-1; no clear D gene. The CDR3 DNA is TGTGCCAGCAGCCTAAACAGGAACACTGAAGCTTTCTTT. Translating it yields CASSLNRNTEAFF.